This TCR beta chain comes out of a study of cytomegalovirus exposure and HLA in healthy donors. Study context: Of all 400 or so donors who were genotyped, roughly 81% belonged to the Caucasian-associated ancestry cluster. The study, taken as a whole, reports: The study assumed roughly uniform donor sequencing depth for presence/absence analyses.

Healthy bone marrow donors formed the donor group. The PCR had 60 Vbeta and 13 Jbeta primers. The assay was immunoSEQ multiplex PCR, and TCRdb's table has in-frame clones only and misses some. The repertoire holds around 120,000 clones, with roughly 65% as singletons. This clone appeared a few times. What it binds is unknown. V was clipped by 6 bases and J by 3 bases; unmatched bases: 9. The CDR3 is 15 amino acids. Germline V gene data show CDR1 as MNHEY and CDR2 as SMNVEV (reference sequence). The chain employs TRBV27 and TRBJ1-1; 8 bases are shared with TRBD1. This clonotype originated in a man aged 40-49 years in good health and CMV-seropositive. Sequenced: PBMCs. CDR3 region: CASSPRQGRDTEAFF. CDR3 DNA: TGTGCCAGCAGCCCCAGACAGGGGAGAGACACTGAAGCTTTCTTT.